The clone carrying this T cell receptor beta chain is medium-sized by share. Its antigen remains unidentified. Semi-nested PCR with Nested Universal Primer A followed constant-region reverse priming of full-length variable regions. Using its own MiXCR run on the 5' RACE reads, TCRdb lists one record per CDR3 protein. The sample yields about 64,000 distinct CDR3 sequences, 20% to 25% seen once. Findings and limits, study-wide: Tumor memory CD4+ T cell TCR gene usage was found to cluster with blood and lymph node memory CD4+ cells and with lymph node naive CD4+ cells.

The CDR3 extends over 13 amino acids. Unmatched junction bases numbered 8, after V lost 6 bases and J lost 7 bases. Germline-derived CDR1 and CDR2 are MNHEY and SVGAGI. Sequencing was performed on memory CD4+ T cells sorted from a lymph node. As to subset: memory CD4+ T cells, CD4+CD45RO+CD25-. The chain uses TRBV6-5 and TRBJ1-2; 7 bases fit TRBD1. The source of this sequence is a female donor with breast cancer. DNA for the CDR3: TGTGCCAGCAGCGAAGACAGGGTAACTGGCTACACCTTC. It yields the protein CASSEDRVTGYTF.